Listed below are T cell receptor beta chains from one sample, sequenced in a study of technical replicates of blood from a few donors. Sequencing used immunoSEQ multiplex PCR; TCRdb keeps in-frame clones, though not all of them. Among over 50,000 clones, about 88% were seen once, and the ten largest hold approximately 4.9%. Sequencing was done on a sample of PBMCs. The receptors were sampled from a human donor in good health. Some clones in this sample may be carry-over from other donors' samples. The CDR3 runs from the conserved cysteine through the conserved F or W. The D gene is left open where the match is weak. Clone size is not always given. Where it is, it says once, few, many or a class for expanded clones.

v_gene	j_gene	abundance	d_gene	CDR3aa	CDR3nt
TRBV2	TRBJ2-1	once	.	CASSELEGRLYNEQFF	TGTGCCAGCAGTGAACTTGAGGGAAGACTGTACAATGAGCAGTTCTTC
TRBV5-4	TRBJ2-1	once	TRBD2	CASSLRTRAVNEQFF	TGTGCCAGCAGCCTAAGGACTAGAGCGGTGAATGAGCAGTTCTTC
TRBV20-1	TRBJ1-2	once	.	CSASPGLGYTF	TGCAGTGCTTCCCCGGGACTTGGCTACACCTTC
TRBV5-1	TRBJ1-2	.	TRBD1	CASQGQGDAGYTF	TGCGCCAGCCAAGGACAGGGGGACGCTGGCTACACCTTC
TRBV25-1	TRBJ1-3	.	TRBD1	CASTPTGSGNTIYF	TGTGCCAGCACACCGACAGGGTCTGGAAACACCATATATTTT
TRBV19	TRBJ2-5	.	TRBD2	CASSNLAGTFETQYF	TGTGCCAGTAGTAATCTAGCGGGAACGTTCGAGACCCAGTACTTC
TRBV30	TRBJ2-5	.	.	CAWSVEPAVTQYF	TGTGCCTGGAGTGTAGAACCCGCGGTGACCCAGTACTTC
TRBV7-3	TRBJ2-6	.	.	CASSKLAGANVLTF	TGTGCCAGCAGCAAGCTTGCCGGGGCCAACGTCCTGACTTTC
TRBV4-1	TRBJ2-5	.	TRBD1	CASSREGTGVQETQYF	TGCGCCAGCAGCCGAGAAGGGACAGGGGTACAAGAGACCCAGTACTTC
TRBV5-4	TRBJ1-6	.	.	CASSLGGRGSPLHF	TGTGCCAGCAGCTTAGGGGGAAGAGGTTCACCCCTCCACTTT
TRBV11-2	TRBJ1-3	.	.	CASSPGTSVGNTIYF	TGTGCCAGCAGCCCTGGGACTTCCGTTGGAAACACCATATATTTT
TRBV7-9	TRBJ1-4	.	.	CASGTGSNEKLFF	TGTGCCAGCGGAACAGGGTCTAATGAAAAACTGTTTTTT
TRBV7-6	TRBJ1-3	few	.	CASSLLGQSSGNTIYF	TGTGCCAGCAGCTTACTGGGGCAATCTTCTGGAAACACCATATATTTT
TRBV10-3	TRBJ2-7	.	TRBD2	CAISDTSDYEQYF	TGTGCCATCAGTGATACTAGCGACTACGAGCAGTACTTC
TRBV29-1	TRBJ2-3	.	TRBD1	CSVGRLQGDTDTQYF	TGCAGCGTTGGCAGATTACAGGGGGACACAGATACGCAGTATTTT
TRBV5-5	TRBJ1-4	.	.	CASSPTGKNEKLFF	TGTGCCAGCAGCCCCACAGGGAAGAATGAAAAACTGTTTTTT
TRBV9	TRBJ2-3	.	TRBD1	CASSPQNRGLDTQYF	TGTGCCAGCAGCCCCCAGAACAGGGGTTTAGATACGCAGTATTTT
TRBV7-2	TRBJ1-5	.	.	CASSTRGGNNQPQHF	TGTGCCAGCAGCACTAGAGGAGGGAACAATCAGCCCCAGCATTTT
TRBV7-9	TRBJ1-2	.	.	CASSLVTGQKNRYTF	TGTGCCAGCAGCTTAGTTACCGGACAGAAGAATCGCTACACCTTC
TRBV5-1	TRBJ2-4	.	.	CASSYGQPTAKNIQYF	TGCGCCAGCAGCTACGGACAGCCTACAGCCAAAAACATTCAGTACTTC
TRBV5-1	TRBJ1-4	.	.	CASSATGITNEKLFF	TGCGCCAGCAGCGCCACAGGGATAACTAATGAAAAACTGTTTTTT
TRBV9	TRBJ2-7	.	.	CASSVDPEWREQYF	TGTGCCAGCAGCGTAGATCCCGAGTGGAGGGAGCAGTACTTC
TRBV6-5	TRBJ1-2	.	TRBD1	CASRNLDRANGYTF	TGTGCCAGCAGAAACTTGGACAGGGCGAATGGCTACACCTTC
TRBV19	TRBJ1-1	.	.	CASSTEQDLNTEAFF	TGTGCCAGTAGTACAGAACAGGACCTGAACACTGAAGCTTTCTTT
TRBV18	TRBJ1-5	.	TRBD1	CASSQQGAQPQHF	TGTGCCAGCTCACAACAGGGGGCACAGCCCCAGCATTTT
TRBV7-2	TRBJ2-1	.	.	CASSPRVARRGEQFF	TGTGCCAGCAGCCCGAGGGTGGCTAGGAGGGGTGAGCAGTTCTTC
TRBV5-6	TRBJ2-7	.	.	CASSLARAEQYF	TGTGCCAGCAGCTTGGCGAGAGCCGAGCAGTACTTC
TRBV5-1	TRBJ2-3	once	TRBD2	CASSWGGSSGGGDTQYF	TGCGCCAGCAGCTGGGGAGGCTCTAGCGGGGGCGGGGATACGCAGTATTTT
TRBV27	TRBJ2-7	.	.	CASRSRLDSYEQYF	TGTGCCAGCAGAAGTCGACTAGACTCCTACGAGCAGTACTTC
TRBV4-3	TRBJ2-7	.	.	CASSQDPGSYEQYF	TGCGCCAGCAGCCAAGATCCGGGATCCTACGAGCAGTACTTC
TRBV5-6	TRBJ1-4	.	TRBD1	CASSSGTGPEGEKLFF	TGTGCCAGCAGCTCGGGGACAGGTCCCGAGGGGGAAAAACTGTTTTTT
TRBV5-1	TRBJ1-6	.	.	CASSLAGLGSPLHF	TGCGCCAGCAGCTTGGCAGGACTCGGATCACCCCTCCACTTT
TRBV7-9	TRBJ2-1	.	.	CASSPGPYNEQFF	TGTGCCAGCAGCCCAGGCCCCTACAATGAGCAGTTCTTC
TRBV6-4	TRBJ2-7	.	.	CASKDSRESSYEQYF	TGTGCCAGCAAAGACTCGAGGGAGAGCTCCTACGAGCAGTACTTC
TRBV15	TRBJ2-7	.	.	CATSRDNPGGSYEQYF	TGTGCCACCAGCAGAGATAACCCAGGGGGGTCCTACGAGCAGTACTTC
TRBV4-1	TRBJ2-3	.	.	CASSAAAYSTDTQYF	TGCGCCAGCAGCGCCGCGGCCTATTCCACAGATACGCAGTATTTT
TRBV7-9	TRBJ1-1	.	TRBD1	CASSPGTGTYDTEAFF	TGTGCCAGCAGCCCTGGGACAGGGACGTACGATACTGAAGCTTTCTTT
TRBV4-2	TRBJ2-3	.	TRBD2	CASSQALAEYDTQYF	TGTGCCAGCAGCCAAGCCCTAGCGGAGTACGATACGCAGTATTTT
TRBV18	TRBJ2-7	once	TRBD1	CASSPPGQGSYEQYF	TGTGCCAGCTCACCACCGGGACAGGGGTCCTACGAGCAGTACTTC
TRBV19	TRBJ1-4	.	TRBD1	CASSIGTGPEKLFF	TGTGCCAGTAGTATCGGGACAGGCCCCGAAAAACTGTTTTTT
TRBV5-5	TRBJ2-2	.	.	CASSLAAASTGELFF	TGTGCCAGCAGCTTGGCGGCGGCTTCCACCGGGGAGCTGTTTTTT
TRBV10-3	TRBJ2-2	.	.	CAISELTNTNTGELFF	TGTGCCATCAGTGAACTAACCAATACGAACACCGGGGAGCTGTTTTTT
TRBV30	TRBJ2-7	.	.	CAWGIGFGGYYEQYF	TGTGCCTGGGGTATCGGCTTCGGGGGTTACTACGAGCAGTACTTC
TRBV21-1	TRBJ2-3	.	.	CASSRTKQPPITQYF	TGTGCCAGCAGCCGAACCAAACAGCCCCCCATCACGCAGTATTTT
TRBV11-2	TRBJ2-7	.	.	CASSLKGGLYEQYF	TGTGCCAGCAGCTTAAAGGGGGGACTATACGAGCAGTACTTC